A single sample is the source of the 11 T cell receptor beta chains below, sequenced in a study of blood T cell repertoires in COVID-19. TCRdb's copy holds only in-frame clones and misses some; the assay was immunoSEQ multiplex PCR. The sample includes about 180,000 clones, over 70% of them seen just once. Material: PBMCs or T cells enriched from blood (not recorded which). The origin of the receptors is a man aged 55 to 70 who had been exposed to COVID-19.

CDR3 in DNA: TGTGCCTGGGGGGCGGGACGGACGCAAGAGACCCAGTACTTC. Amino acids: CAWGAGRTQETQYF. The rearrangement uses TRBV30 and TRBJ2-5; D is possibly TRBD2 (6 bases). This CDR3 is 14 amino acids long. Germline-derived CDR1 and CDR2 are GTSNPN and SVGIG (reference sequence). Trimming shortened V by 5 bases and J by 2 bases, and 15 bases separated the two germline ends.

The CDR3 DNA follows: TGTGCCAGCAGTTACGGGGGGGACCCCGGGAAGAATGAGCAGTTCTTC. This gives the protein CASSYGGDPGKNEQFF. The chain employs TRBV6-2 or TRBV6-3 and TRBJ2-1, with 7 bases lining up with TRBD2. V shed 2 bases and J 7 bases; nucleotides not matched to a gene: 11. This CDR3 is 16 amino acids long. CDR1 is MNHEY, CDR2 SVGEGT, per germline.

The chain has TRBV24-1 and TRBJ2-2; 11 nucleotides match TRBD2. V lost 4 bases to trimming and J lost 4 bases; unmatched junction nucleotides: 4. The germline gives CDR1 KGHDR, CDR2 SFDVKD. The CDR3 consists of 16 residues. The CDR3 region is CATSEAGLAGTGELFF. Written as DNA, the CDR3 is TGTGCCACCAGTGAAGCAGGACTAGCGGGCACCGGGGAGCTGTTTTTT.

This chain joins TRBV19 and TRBJ2-7; D possibly corresponds to TRBD2 (5 bases). The length of the CDR3 is 13 residues. V was cut by 1 base and J by 6 bases, with 10 bases left in between. Per germline, CDR1 LNHDA and CDR2 SQIVND (reference sequence). The CDR3: CASSIAREGEQYF. The DNA for the CDR3 is TGTGCCAGTAGTATAGCACGGGAAGGCGAGCAGTACTTC.

The chain employs TRBV28 and TRBJ2-3; TRBD1 matches 7 bases. This CDR3 is 14 amino acids long. Trimming took 4 bases from V and 6 from J; bases not matched to a gene: 7. Germline assignment: CDR1 MDHEN and CDR2 SYDVKM. The CDR3 region has the DNA TGTGCCAGCAGTTCACAGGGGAGAGTGGATACGCAGTATTTT. Its translation is CASSSQGRVDTQYF.

The chain employs TRBV5-1 and TRBJ2-7; 11 bases align to TRBD2. J gave up 0 bases and V 4 bases, and 6 bases lay outside the gene matches. Germline CDR1 SGHRS, CDR2 YFSETQ. The CDR3 runs 16 residues. CDR3 nucleotide sequence: TGCGCCAGCAGCCCGCTTAGCGGGAGGGTCTCCTACGAGCAGTACTTC. Amino acid sequence: CASSPLSGRVSYEQYF.

This clone was seen once. V is TRBV24-1 and J is TRBJ2-3; TRBD1 matches 8 bases. Germline lookup yields CDR1 KGHDR and CDR2 SFDVKD. V trimming: 7 bases; J trimming: 3 bases; junction bases outside the gene matches: 11. The CDR3 totals 16 residues. This chain's CDR3 is CATRPTGGGGTDTQYF. The CDR3 nucleotides read TGTGCCACCAGGCCCACAGGGGGAGGAGGTACAGATACGCAGTATTTT.

This chain joins TRBV18 and TRBJ1-1; D ambiguous. Trimming stripped 5 bases from V and 1 base from J, with 8 bases between. CDR1 is KGHSH and CDR2 is LQKENI in the germline V gene. The CDR3 length is 13 residues. Here the CDR3 DNA reads TGTGCCAGCTCATCGAAGCAGAACACTGAAGCTTTCTTT. Its protein product is CASSSKQNTEAFF.

The V and J genes are TRBV7-6 and TRBJ2-7, with D maybe TRBD1 (5 bases). CDR1 SGHVS and CDR2 FNYEAQ come from the germline V gene. CDR3 length: 15 amino acids. Trimming shortened V by 2 bases and J by 3 bases, and 14 bases separated the two germline ends. The CDR3 protein is CASSLSTGQLYEQYF. CDR3 coding DNA: TGTGCCAGCAGCTTATCTACAGGTCAACTCTACGAGCAGTACTTC. The full variable domain, its missing parts supplied by reference TRBV7-6 and TRBJ2-7, is GAGVSQSPRYKVTKRGQDVALRCDPISGHVSLYWYRQALGQGPEFLTYFNYEAQQDKSGLPNDRFSAERPEGSISTLTIQRTEQRDSAMYRCASSLSTGQLYEQYFGPGTRLTVT.

The chain carries TRBV14 and TRBJ2-2; a possible D gene is TRBD1 (5 bases). V shed 0 bases and J shed 2 bases, with 7 bases lying between them. Germline-derived CDR1 and CDR2 are SGHDN and FVKESK. The CDR3 length is 15 residues. The CDR3 region is CASSQDRGNTGELFF. In DNA form, the CDR3 reads TGTGCCAGCAGCCAAGATAGGGGAAACACCGGGGAGCTGTTTTTT.

The CDR3 sequence is CASSLIGGTVNTEAFF. In DNA form, the CDR3 reads TGTGCCAGCAGTCTTATCGGGGGGACCGTGAACACTGAAGCTTTCTTT. This chain connects TRBV28 to TRBJ1-1; TRBD1 is a possible D gene (5 bases). The V end was cut by 5 bases, the J end by 0 bases, with 16 bases between. This CDR3 has 16 residues. The germline CDR1 and CDR2 sequences are MDHEN and SYDVKM.